The sequence of this T cell receptor (beta chain) was determined in a study of neoadjuvant anti-PD-1 for oral cavity cancer. As for the study in general: Patients without progression received a fourth nivolumab dose around day 43, then surgical resection on days 50-56.

V was shortened by 4 bases and J by 0 bases, with 7 bases between the two germline ends. The germline gives CDR1 SGHNT, CDR2 YYREEE (reference sequence). This CDR3 has 13 residues. A word on this clone: Different DNA sequences within this sample yield the same CDR3.

PBMC libraries mostly used approximately 0.5 ug of input genomic DNA, with six replicates per sample. Sequenced by immunoSEQ multiplex PCR; TCRdb stores in-frame clones only, minus some. The sample consists of about 13,000 clones, roughly two thirds of them appearing once. Sequences were derived from PBMCs, sampled before nivolumab (anti-PD-1) treatment. The sequence was collected from a person between 35 and 79 years old with oral cavity squamous cell carcinoma. The chain couples TRBV5-4 to TRBJ1-1, with D hard to call. The CDR3 region is CASSPELNTEAFF. DNA of the CDR3: TGTGCCAGCAGCCCTGAACTGAACACTGAAGCTTTCTTT.